This T cell receptor (beta chain) was captured in a study of identical twins. Trimming removed 4 bases from V and 5 bases from J; junction bases left unmatched: 7. Per the germline V gene, CDR1 is DFQATT and CDR2 is SNEGSKA (reference sequence). The CDR3 is made up of 15 amino acids. TCRdb ran MiXCR on the 5' RACE reads and lists one entry per CDR3 protein. Seen here are approximately 690,000 distinct CDR3 sequences, roughly 6.2% observed once, and the top ten hold 1.5% to 2%. This clonotype was counted many times. The source is a man younger than 30 in good health. Material for sequencing was naive T cells sorted from blood. The V gene is TRBV20-1, the J gene TRBJ2-1; 11 bases agree with TRBD2. The CDR3 coding sequence is TGCAGTGCTATCCCGACTAGCGGGGCTAACAATGAGCAGTTCTTC. Translated, it gives CSAIPTSGANNEQFF.